Listed here are 22 T cell receptor beta chains from one sample, sequenced in a study of blood T cells in healthy people across ages. Through a sample-barcoded 5' primer and a J-beta primer mix, a second PCR was run for roughly 6 to 11 cycles. Using its own MiXCR run on the 5' RACE reads, TCRdb lists one record per CDR3 protein. Here the sample spans some 700,000 distinct CDR3 sequences, approximately 39% being singletons. Sequencing was done on a sample of blood. The receptors shown here come from a woman aged 55-69 years in good health.

The chain recombines TRBV7-2 with TRBJ2-7, with a weak D call TRBD2 (6 bases). V was clipped by 6 bases and J by 0 bases, with 18 bases between them. The CDR3 runs to 16 residues. Germline values: CDR1 SGHTA, CDR2 FQGNSA. CDR3: CASRLRWSGVSYEQYF. CDR3 DNA sequence: TGTGCCAGCAGGTTAAGGTGGTCGGGGGTCTCCTACGAGCAGTACTTC.

This clonotype has a handful of counts. This sequence joins TRBV20-1 and TRBJ2-7; D is unresolved. CDR1 and CDR2 from the germline V gene are DFQATT and SNEGSKA (reference sequence). This CDR3 comprises 14 residues. Trimming took off 0 bases at V and 0 bases at J, with 9 bases between the two ends. This chain's CDR3 is CSAREPGSSYEQYF. Here the CDR3 DNA reads TGCAGTGCTAGAGAACCGGGTAGCTCCTACGAGCAGTACTTC.

The count of this clonotype is one. The rearrangement links TRBV6-1 to TRBJ2-1, with 11 bases fitting TRBD2. From germline, CDR1 is MNHNS and CDR2 SASEGT. The CDR3 is 17 amino acids. Germline trimming cut 5 bases from V and 7 bases from J; bases unmatched to any gene: 13. CDR3 sequence reads: CASSLFTSGGPWNEQFF. For the CDR3, the DNA is TGTGCCAGCAGTCTCTTTACTAGCGGGGGCCCCTGGAATGAGCAGTTCTTC.

This clonotype was seen only a few times. J is TRBJ2-3 and V is TRBV3-1, with 8 bases lining up with TRBD2. After removal of 6 bases from V and 2 bases from J, the junction contained 7 bases not matched to a gene. The CDR3 runs 15 residues. CDR1 and CDR2 from the germline V gene are LGHDT and YNNKEL (reference sequence). CDR3 sequence: CASSPTSGPTDTQYF. Written as DNA, the CDR3 is TGTGCCAGCAGTCCTACTAGCGGACCCACAGATACGCAGTATTTT.

This clonotype was seen a few times. V and J are TRBV10-3 and TRBJ2-1; D gene unclear. The CDR3 is 15 residues long. Germline V CDR1 and CDR2: ENHRY, SYGVKD. Deletions cut 8 bases from V and 7 bases from J, with 21 bases between. Written as DNA, the CDR3 is TGTGCCATCCAATCGAAAAATGACTGGGGTAATGAGCAGTTCTTC. Translating it yields CAIQSKNDWGNEQFF.

This chain links TRBV29-1 with TRBJ1-2, with TRBD1 matching 7 bases. Germline V gives CDR1 SQVTM, CDR2 ANQGSEA. The CDR3 consists of 12 residues. CDR3 amino acids: CSHLTGEGGYTF. The CDR3 nucleotides are TGCAGTCACCTAACAGGGGAAGGAGGCTACACCTTC.

Many counts were recorded for this clonotype. The CDR3 reads CASSVELGSYNEQFF. The CDR3, as DNA: TGTGCCAGCAGCGTAGAACTGGGCTCCTACAATGAGCAGTTCTTC. V is TRBV9 and J is TRBJ2-1; D uncertain. The germline CDR1 and CDR2 sequences are SGDLS and YYNGEE. CDR3 length: 15 amino acids. V was trimmed by 0 bases and J by 0 bases, leaving 7 bases between them. Looking up the rest from reference TRBV9 and TRBJ2-1 gives the full variable domain: DSGVTQTPKHLITATGQRVTLRCSPRSGDLSVYWYQQSLDQGLQFLIQYYNGEERAKGNILERFSAQQFPDLHSELNLSSLELGDSALYFCASSVELGSYNEQFFGPGTRLTVL.

This clonotype was observed a few times. The chain links TRBV29-1 to TRBJ2-3; TRBD1 aligns across 11 bases. Germline CDR1 is SQVTM and CDR2 is ANQGSEA. V lost 4 bases and J lost 3; bases outside the gene matches: 6. This CDR3 spans 15 amino acids. CDR3 sequence: CSVAAGTGGTDTQYF. The CDR3 region has the DNA TGCAGCGTTGCAGCCGGGACAGGGGGGACAGATACGCAGTATTTT.

This clonotype was observed a single time. V and J are TRBV20-1 and TRBJ2-5; D remains ambiguous. V dropped 0 bases and J dropped 11 bases, with 25 bases sitting between them. The CDR3 loop spans 16 amino acids. CDR1 is DFQATT, CDR2 SNEGSKA, per germline (reference sequence). CDR3 sequence (DNA): TGCAGTGCTAGAGATCTAGTGGCAGGATTGAAGAATGAGCAGTACTTC. It specifies CSARDLVAGLKNEQYF.

This rearrangement joins TRBV6-6 to TRBJ2-3; D remains ambiguous. The V and J ends lost 4 bases and 2 bases respectively, with 13 bases between them. The CDR3 totals 15 residues. Germline CDR1 and CDR2: MNHNY and SVGAGI (reference sequence). This CDR3 reads CASSCLQMNTDTQYF. The CDR3 region has the DNA TGTGCCAGCAGTTGCCTGCAGATGAACACAGATACGCAGTATTTT.

This clonotype was observed many times. The chain links TRBV14 to TRBJ2-3, with D hard to call. Germline values: CDR1 SGHDN, CDR2 FVKESK. The V gene lost 1 base and the J gene lost 4 bases, with 6 bases spanning the gap. The length of the CDR3 is 13 residues. The CDR3 loop reads CASSQAHSDTQYF. CDR3 bases: TGTGCCAGCAGCCAAGCTCATTCAGATACGCAGTATTTT.

The count of this clonotype is one. V and J are TRBV20-1 and TRBJ1-2, with TRBD1 identical over 7 bases. The germline CDR1 and CDR2 sequences are DFQATT and SNEGSKA (reference sequence). This CDR3 comprises 13 residues. Trimming removed 6 bases from V and 2 bases from J; junction bases left unmatched: 6. This CDR3 is CSAETGTNYGYTF. The CDR3 DNA reads TGCAGTGCCGAGACAGGGACGAACTATGGCTACACCTTC.

The chain couples TRBV20-1 to TRBJ2-1; TRBD2 agrees at 9 bases. J lost 13 bases, V lost 6 bases, and 25 bases had no gene match. CDR3 length equals 17 residues. The germline gives CDR1 DFQATT, CDR2 SNEGSKA (reference sequence). The CDR3 coding sequence is TGCAGTGCCCGCAAGCCCGGCGGGGGGGTTACCTTGGAGACCCAGTTCTTC. Amino acid sequence: CSARKPGGGVTLETQFF.

The rearrangement links TRBV20-1 to TRBJ2-7; D call uncertain. The CDR3 contains 10 residues. CDR1 is DFQATT and CDR2 is SNEGSKA in the germline V gene (reference sequence). V lost 4 bases and J 2 bases, leaving 3 bases between the germline ends. The CDR3, as DNA: TGCAGTGCTACCCCCTACGAGCAGTACTTC. Protein sequence: CSATPYEQYF.

The rearrangement uses TRBV6-6 and TRBJ1-1; TRBD1 agrees at 7 bases. The V gene's germline CDR1 is MNHNY and CDR2 SVGAGI (reference sequence). The CDR3 totals 12 residues. V dropped 9 bases and J dropped 1; count of bases not matched to a gene: 2. CDR3 amino acids: CASHRGNTEAFF. DNA for the CDR3: TGTGCCAGTCACAGGGGGAACACTGAAGCTTTCTTT.

This chain joins TRBV20-1 and TRBJ2-1, with D unresolved. This CDR3 has 11 amino acids. Per germline, CDR1 DFQATT and CDR2 SNEGSKA (reference sequence). Trimming stripped 0 bases from V and 6 bases from J, with 3 bases between. CDR3 coding DNA: TGCAGTGCTAGAGATCTCAATGAGCAGTTCTTC. The encoded protein is CSARDLNEQFF.

This clonotype turned up a few times. This chain joins TRBV29-1 and TRBJ1-2, with D possibly being TRBD1 (5 bases). Trimming pared 3 bases from V and 4 bases from J, leaving 12 bases between. The CDR3 totals 13 residues. Germline CDR1 SQVTM, CDR2 ANQGSEA. The CDR3 sequence is CSVDNRQGYGYTF. CDR3 nucleotide sequence: TGCAGCGTTGACAACAGGCAGGGCTATGGCTACACCTTC.

The chain combines TRBV6-6 with TRBJ2-3; D possibly matches TRBD1 or TRBD2 (5 bases each). The germline V and J ends were trimmed by 2 bases and 2 bases, with 8 bases remaining between them. The CDR3 totals 14 residues. The V gene's germline CDR1 is MNHNY and CDR2 SVGAGI (reference sequence). CDR3 nucleotide sequence: TGTGCCAGCAGTTACCGGGACCTCACAGATACGCAGTATTTT. Translated: CASSYRDLTDTQYF.

This chain connects TRBV2 to TRBJ2-1; no clear D gene. Per the germline V gene, CDR1 is SNHLY and CDR2 is FYNNEI. CDR3 length: 15 residues. V lost 5 bases to trimming and J lost 6 bases, with 17 bases between them. In DNA form, the CDR3 reads TGTGCCAGCAGTACCCACCCGGGTCGCGGCAATGAGCAGTTCTTC. Translating gives CASSTHPGRGNEQFF.

This clonotype was seen more than once but under ten times. Mismatch with germline at one junction end may stem from a read error. This CDR3 reads CASSHGTSDISEQFF. For the CDR3, the DNA is TGTGCCAGCAGCCATGGGACTAGCGATATTAGTGAGCAGTTCTTT. The chain has TRBV11-3 and TRBJ2-1, with TRBD2 matching over 10 bases. Germline CDR1 SGHNT, CDR2 YENEEA. The CDR3 has 15 residues.

This clonotype was seen more than once but under ten times. The genes are TRBV5-1 and TRBJ2-1, with 9 bases aligning to TRBD2. The V segment lost 1 base and the J segment 7 bases; nucleotides outside the gene matches: 9. The CDR3 runs to 16 residues. The germline V gene encodes CDR1 SGHRS and CDR2 YFSETQ. DNA of the CDR3: TGCGCCAGCAGCTTGTCGGCTAGCGGGAAGGGGAATGAGCAGTTCTTC. Translated, it gives CASSLSASGKGNEQFF.

The rearrangement joins TRBV6-1 to TRBJ2-5, with 9 bases aligning to TRBD1. The DNA end favors TRBJ2-7, so the J call may be wrong. This CDR3 region has 16 residues. Germline CDR1 MNHNS, CDR2 SASEGT. CDR3 nucleotide sequence: TGTGCCAGCAGTGAAAGGGGGACAGGGCTCCTTAGCGAGCAGTACTTC. Amino acid sequence: CASSERGTGLLSEQYF.